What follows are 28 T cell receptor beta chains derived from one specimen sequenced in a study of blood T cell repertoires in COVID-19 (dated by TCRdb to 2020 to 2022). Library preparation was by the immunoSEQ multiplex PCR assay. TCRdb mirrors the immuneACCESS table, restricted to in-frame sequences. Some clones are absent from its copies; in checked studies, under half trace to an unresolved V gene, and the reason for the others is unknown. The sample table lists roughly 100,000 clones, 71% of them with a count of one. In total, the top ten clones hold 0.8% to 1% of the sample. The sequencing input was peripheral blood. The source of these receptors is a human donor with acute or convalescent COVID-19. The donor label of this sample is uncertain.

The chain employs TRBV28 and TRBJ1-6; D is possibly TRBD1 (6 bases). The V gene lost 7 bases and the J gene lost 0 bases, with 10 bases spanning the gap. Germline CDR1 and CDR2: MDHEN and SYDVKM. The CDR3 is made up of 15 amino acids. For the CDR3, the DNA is TGTGCCAGCAACCTGGACAGCTCCTATAATTCACCCCTCCACTTT. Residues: CASNLDSSYNSPLHF.

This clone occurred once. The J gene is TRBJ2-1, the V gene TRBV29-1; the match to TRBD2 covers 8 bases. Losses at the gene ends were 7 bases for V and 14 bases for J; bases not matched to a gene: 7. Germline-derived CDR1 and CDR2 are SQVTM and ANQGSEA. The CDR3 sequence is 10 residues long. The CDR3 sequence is CSAGAGVEFF. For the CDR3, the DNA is TGCAGCGCCGGAGCGGGGGTAGAGTTCTTC.

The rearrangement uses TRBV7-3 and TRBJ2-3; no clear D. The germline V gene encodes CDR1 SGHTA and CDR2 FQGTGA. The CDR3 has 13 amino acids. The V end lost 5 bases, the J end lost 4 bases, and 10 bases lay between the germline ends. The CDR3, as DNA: TGTGCCAGCAGCACCGGTAGAGCAGATACGCAGTATTTT. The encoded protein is CASSTGRADTQYF.

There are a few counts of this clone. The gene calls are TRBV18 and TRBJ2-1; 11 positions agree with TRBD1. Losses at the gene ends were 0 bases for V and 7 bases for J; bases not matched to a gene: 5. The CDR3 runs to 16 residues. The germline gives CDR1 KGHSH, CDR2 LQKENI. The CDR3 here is CASSPPRGTGGNEQFF. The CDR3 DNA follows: TGTGCCAGCTCACCACCGAGAGGGACAGGGGGAAATGAGCAGTTCTTC. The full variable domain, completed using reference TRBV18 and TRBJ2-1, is NAGVMQNPRHLVRRRGQEARLRCSPMKGHSHVYWYRQLPEEGLKFMVYLQKENIIDESGMPKERFSAEFPKEGPSILRIQQVVRGDSAAYFCASSPPRGTGGNEQFFGPGTRLTVL.

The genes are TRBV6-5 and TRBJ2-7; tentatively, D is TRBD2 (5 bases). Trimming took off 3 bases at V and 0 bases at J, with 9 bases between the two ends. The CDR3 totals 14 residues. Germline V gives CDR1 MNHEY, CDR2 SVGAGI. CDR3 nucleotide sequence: TGTGCCAGCAGTTATCAGCGGCACTCCTACGAGCAGTACTTC. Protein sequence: CASSYQRHSYEQYF.

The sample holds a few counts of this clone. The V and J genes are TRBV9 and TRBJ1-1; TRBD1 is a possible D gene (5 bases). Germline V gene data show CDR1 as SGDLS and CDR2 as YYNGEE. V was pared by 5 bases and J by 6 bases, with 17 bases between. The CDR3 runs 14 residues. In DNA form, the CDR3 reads TGTGCCAGCAGTTATGGAGGGGCGCGATCTGAAGCTTTCTTT. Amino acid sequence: CASSYGGARSEAFF. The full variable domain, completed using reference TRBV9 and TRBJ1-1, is DSGVTQTPKHLITATGQRVTLRCSPRSGDLSVYWYQQSLDQGLQFLIQYYNGEERAKGNILERFSAQQFPDLHSELNLSSLELGDSALYFCASSYGGARSEAFFGQGTRLTVV.

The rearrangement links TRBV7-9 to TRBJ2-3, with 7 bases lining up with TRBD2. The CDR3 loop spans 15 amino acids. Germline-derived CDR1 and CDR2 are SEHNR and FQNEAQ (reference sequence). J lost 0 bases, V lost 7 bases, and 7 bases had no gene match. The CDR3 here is CASTSGGSSTDTQYF. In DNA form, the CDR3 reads TGTGCCAGCACCTCCGGGGGGAGTAGCACAGATACGCAGTATTTT.

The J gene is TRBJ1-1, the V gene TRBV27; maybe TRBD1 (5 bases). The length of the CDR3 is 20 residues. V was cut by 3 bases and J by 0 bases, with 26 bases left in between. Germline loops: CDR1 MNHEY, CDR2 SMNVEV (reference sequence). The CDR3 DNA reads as TGTGCCAGCAGTTTCCGATTCCGGGGGGGTGGCCTCCGAATGAACACTGAAGCTTTCTTT. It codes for CASSFRFRGGGLRMNTEAFF.

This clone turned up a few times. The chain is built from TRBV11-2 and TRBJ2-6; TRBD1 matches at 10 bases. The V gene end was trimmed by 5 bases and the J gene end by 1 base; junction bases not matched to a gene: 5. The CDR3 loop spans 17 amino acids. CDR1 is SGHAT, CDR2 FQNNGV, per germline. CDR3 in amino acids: CASSLRDRGSGANVLTF. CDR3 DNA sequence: TGTGCCAGCAGCCTCCGGGACAGGGGTTCTGGGGCCAACGTCCTGACTTTC.

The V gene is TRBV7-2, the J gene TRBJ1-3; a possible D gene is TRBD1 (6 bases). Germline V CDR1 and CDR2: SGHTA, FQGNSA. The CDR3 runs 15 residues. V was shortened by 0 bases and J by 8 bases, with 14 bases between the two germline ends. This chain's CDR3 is CASSLAGGRGDTIYF. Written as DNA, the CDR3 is TGTGCCAGCAGCTTAGCGGGGGGGCGCGGAGACACCATATATTTT.

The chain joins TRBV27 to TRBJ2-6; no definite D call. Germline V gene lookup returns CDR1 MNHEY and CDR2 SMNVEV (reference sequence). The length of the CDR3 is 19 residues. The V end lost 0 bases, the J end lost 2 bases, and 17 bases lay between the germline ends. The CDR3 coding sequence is TGTGCCAGCAGTTTATCTCCGAGCCCCCTCGGAGCTGGGGCCAACGTCCTGACTTTC. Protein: CASSLSPSPLGAGANVLTF.

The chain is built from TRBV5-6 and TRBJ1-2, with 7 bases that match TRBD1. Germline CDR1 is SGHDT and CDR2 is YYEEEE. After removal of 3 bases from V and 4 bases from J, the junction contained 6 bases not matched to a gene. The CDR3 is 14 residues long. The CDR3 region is CASSSRTGRYGYTF. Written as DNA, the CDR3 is TGTGCCAGCAGCTCCAGGACAGGACGCTATGGCTACACCTTC. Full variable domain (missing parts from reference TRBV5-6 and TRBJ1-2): DAGVTQSPTHLIKTRGQQVTLRCSPKSGHDTVSWYQQALGQGPQFIFQYYEEEERQRGNFPDRFSGHQFPNYSSELNVNALLLGDSALYLCASSSRTGRYGYTFGSGTRLTVV.

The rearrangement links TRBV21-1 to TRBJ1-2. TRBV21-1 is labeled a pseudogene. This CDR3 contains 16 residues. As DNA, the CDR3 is TGTGCCAGCAGCAAAGCACTGGGGGGGATTGAATTTGGCTACACCTTC. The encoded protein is CASSKALGGIEFGYTF.

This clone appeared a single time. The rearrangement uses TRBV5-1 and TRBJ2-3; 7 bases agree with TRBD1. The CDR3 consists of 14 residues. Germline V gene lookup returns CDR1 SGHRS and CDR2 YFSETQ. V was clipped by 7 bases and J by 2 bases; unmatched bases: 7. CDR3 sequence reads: CASGRQGPTDTQYF. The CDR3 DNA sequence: TGCGCCAGCGGTAGACAGGGACCCACAGATACGCAGTATTTT.

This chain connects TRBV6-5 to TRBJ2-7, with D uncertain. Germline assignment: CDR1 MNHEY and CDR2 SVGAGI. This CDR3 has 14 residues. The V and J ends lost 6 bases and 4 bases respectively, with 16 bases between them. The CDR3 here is CASRGAAGLYEQYV. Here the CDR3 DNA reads TGTGCCAGCAGGGGCGCCGCTGGGTTGTACGAGCAGTACGTC.

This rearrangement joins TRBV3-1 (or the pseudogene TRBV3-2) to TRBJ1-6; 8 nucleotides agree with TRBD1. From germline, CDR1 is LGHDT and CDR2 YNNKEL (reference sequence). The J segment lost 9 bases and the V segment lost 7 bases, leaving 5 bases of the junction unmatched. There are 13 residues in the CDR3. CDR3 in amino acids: CASNLGQGSPLHF. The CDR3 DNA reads TGTGCCAGCAATCTAGGACAGGGTTCACCCCTCCACTTT.

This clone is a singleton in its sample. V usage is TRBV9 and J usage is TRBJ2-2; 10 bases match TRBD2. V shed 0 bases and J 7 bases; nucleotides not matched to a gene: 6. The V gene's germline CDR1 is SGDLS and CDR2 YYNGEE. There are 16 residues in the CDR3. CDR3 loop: CASSVEAGGLVGELFF. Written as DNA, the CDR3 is TGTGCCAGCAGCGTAGAAGCGGGGGGGCTCGTCGGGGAGCTGTTTTTT.

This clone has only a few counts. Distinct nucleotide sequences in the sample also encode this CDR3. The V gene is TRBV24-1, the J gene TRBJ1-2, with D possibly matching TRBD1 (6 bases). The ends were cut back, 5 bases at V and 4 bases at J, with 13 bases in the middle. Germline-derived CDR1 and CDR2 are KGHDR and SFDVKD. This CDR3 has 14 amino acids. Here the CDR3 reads CATSARQGSYGYTF. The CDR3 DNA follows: TGTGCCACCAGTGCTAGGCAGGGGAGCTATGGCTACACCTTC.

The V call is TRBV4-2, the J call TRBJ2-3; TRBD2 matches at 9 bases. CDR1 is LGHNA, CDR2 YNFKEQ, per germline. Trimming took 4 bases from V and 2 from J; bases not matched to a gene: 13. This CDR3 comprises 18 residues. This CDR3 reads CASSPRGGGALITDTQYF. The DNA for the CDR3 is TGTGCCAGCAGCCCCCGTGGCGGGGGGGCCCTTATCACAGATACGCAGTATTTT.

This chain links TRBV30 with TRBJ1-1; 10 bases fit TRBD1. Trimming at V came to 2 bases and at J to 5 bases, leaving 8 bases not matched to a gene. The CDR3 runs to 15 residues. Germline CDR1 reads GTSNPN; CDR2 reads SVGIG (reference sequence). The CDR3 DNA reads TGTGCCTGGAGTAAACGGACAGGGGGTGGAACTGAAGCTTTCTTT. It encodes CAWSKRTGGGTEAFF.

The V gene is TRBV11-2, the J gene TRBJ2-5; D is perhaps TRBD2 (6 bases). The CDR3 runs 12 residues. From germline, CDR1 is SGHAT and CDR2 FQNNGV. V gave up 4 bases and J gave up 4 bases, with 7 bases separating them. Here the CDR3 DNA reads TGTGCCAGCAGCTACGGGGGAGAGACCCAGTACTTC. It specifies CASSYGGETQYF.

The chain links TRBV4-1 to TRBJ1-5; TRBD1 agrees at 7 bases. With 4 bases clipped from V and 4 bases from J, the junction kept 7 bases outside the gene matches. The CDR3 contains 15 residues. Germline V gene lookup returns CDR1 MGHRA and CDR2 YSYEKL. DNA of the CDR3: TGCGCCAGCAGCCCCTCGGGACAGAAAAATCAGCCCCAGCATTTT. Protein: CASSPSGQKNQPQHF.

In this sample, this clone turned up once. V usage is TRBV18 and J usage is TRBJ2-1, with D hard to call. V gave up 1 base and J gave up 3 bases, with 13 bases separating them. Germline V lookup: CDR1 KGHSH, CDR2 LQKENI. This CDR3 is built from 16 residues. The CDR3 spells CASSPRALPLYNEQFF. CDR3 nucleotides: TGTGCCAGCTCACCACGAGCTCTCCCTCTCTACAATGAGCAGTTCTTC.

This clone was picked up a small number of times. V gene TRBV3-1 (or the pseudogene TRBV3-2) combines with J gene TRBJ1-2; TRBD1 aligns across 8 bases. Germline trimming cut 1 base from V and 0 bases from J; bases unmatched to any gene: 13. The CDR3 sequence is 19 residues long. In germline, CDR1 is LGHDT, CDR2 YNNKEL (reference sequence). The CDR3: CASSQGWAGGRGANYGYTF. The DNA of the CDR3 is TGTGCCAGCAGCCAAGGATGGGCAGGGGGCAGAGGGGCTAACTATGGCTACACCTTC.

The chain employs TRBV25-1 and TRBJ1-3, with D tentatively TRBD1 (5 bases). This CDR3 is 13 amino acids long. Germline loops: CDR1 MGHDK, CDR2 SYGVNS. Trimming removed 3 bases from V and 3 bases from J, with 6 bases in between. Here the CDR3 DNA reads TGTGCCAGCAGTGAGGGGGGTGGAAACACCATATATTTT. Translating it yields CASSEGGGNTIYF.

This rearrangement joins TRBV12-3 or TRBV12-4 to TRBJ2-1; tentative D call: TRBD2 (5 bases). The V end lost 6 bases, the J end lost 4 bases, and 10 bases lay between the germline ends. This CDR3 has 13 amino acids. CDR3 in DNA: TGTGCCAGCAGCCCCGGGATTTACAATGAGCAGTTCTTC. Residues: CASSPGIYNEQFF.

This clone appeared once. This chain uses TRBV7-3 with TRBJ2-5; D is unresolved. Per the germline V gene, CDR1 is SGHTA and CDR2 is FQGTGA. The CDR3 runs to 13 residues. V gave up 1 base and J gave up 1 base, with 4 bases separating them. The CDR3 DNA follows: TGTGCCAGCAGCTTAAGCGGCCAAGAGACCCAGTACTTC. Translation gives CASSLSGQETQYF.

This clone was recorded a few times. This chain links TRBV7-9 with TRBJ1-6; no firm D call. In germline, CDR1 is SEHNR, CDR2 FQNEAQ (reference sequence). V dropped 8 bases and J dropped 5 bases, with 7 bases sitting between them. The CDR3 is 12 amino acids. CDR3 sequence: CASGQNNSPLHF. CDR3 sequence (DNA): TGTGCCAGCGGGCAGAATAATTCACCCCTCCACTTT.